This T cell receptor (beta chain) derives from a study of blood T cell repertoires in COVID-19. Study as a whole: COVID-19 samples, acute and convalescent, were from the United States, Italy and Spain. PBMCs, B-cell-depleted T cells, or T cells were the source of the cDNA or gDNA that made up the material.

In the source study's methods: Estimated nucleated cell counts came from reference gene primer amplification. The method was immunoSEQ multiplex PCR; TCRdb's version includes in-frame clones alone and lacks a portion of them. V and J calls and clone size follow that table, whereas D and trimming were derived from the DNA. Found here are about 70,000 clones, roughly 86% of them singletons; the top ten hold roughly 1.5%. J was trimmed by 6 bases and V by 6 bases; bases with no gene match: 6. Germline CDR1 and CDR2: LNHDA and SQIVND (reference sequence). The CDR3 extends over 14 amino acids. This clone was seen a few times.

The receptor was isolated from a man aged 60-69 years with acute or convalescent COVID-19. Sequencing was carried out using peripheral blood. The rearrangement joins TRBV19 to TRBJ2-1; 9 nucleotides align to TRBD2. The CDR3 is CASSGTSRFNEQFF. The CDR3 DNA follows: TGTGCCAGTAGCGGGACTAGCCGCTTCAATGAGCAGTTCTTC.